This entry lists 17 T cell receptor beta chains sequenced from one sample in a study of PD-1 blockade in classical Hodgkin lymphoma. Time point here: cycle 4 day 1 (C4D1), after six to seven weeks of nivolumab. Every patient experienced relapse after autologous stem cell transplantation, and brentuximab vedotin exposure varied. The protocol was immunoSEQ multiplex PCR, while the TCRdb copy is restricted to in-frame clones and leaves out a portion. The table records about 39,000 clones, roughly 78% of them present only once. The sample was peripheral blood mononuclear cells (PBMCs), taken before the fourth cycle of nivolumab. These receptors all come from a human donor with classical Hodgkin lymphoma.

The chain links TRBV19 to TRBJ1-6; no reliable D call. Trimming removed 3 bases at V and 0 bases at J, with 9 bases between. The CDR3 covers 16 residues. The germline CDR1 and CDR2 sequences are LNHDA and SQIVND (reference sequence). DNA for the CDR3: TGTGCCAGTAGTATTGAAATTAGCTCCTATAATTCACCCCTCCACTTT. Translated, it gives CASSIEISSYNSPLHF.

This chain uses TRBV19 with TRBJ2-5; 11 positions agree with TRBD2. The germline V gene encodes CDR1 LNHDA and CDR2 SQIVND (reference sequence). The V and J ends lost 3 bases and 6 bases, in that order; junction bases with no gene match: 12. The CDR3 contains 17 residues. CDR3 sequence reads: CASSIGPSGGPTKTQYF. The CDR3 region has the DNA TGTGCCAGTAGTATCGGGCCTAGCGGGGGGCCCACAAAGACCCAGTACTTC.

This chain connects TRBV2 to TRBJ1-5; no reliable D call. Germline V gene lookup returns CDR1 SNHLY and CDR2 FYNNEI. The CDR3 spans 12 residues. The V end lost 7 bases, the J end lost 3 bases, and 7 bases lay between the germline ends. This CDR3 reads CASNGNNQPQHF. The CDR3 region has the DNA TGTGCCAGCAACGGTAACAATCAGCCCCAGCATTTT.

The CDR3 sequence is CASSLQGSLNEQFF. The CDR3 coding sequence is TGTGCCAGCAGTTTACAAGGGTCCCTCAATGAGCAGTTCTTC. The chain employs TRBV27 and TRBJ2-1; no clear D. V was shortened by 2 bases and J by 6 bases, with 11 bases between the two germline ends. CDR3 length equals 14 residues. Germline CDR1 and CDR2: MNHEY and SMNVEV (reference sequence).

This CDR3 is CASSSRAVRNSPLHF. The CDR3 DNA reads TGTGCCAGCAGCTCACGGGCGGTAAGGAATTCACCCCTCCACTTT. V is TRBV7-9 and J is TRBJ1-6; D not certain. V dropped 4 bases and J dropped 7 bases, with 14 bases sitting between them. Germline lookup yields CDR1 SEHNR and CDR2 FQNEAQ (reference sequence). CDR3 length: 15 residues. Based on the CDR3 plus reference TRBV7-9 and TRBJ1-6, the full variable domain is DTGVSQNPRHKITKRGQNVTFRCDPISEHNRLYWYRQTLGQGPEFLTYFQNEAQLEKSRLLSDRFSAERPKGSFSTLEIQRTEQGDSAMYLCASSSRAVRNSPLHFGNGTRLTVT.

V usage is TRBV11-2 and J usage is TRBJ2-7; no definite D call. Germline V gene data show CDR1 as SGHAT and CDR2 as FQNNGV. This CDR3 is built from 14 residues. Trimming removed 3 bases from V and 0 bases from J, with 9 bases in between. This chain's CDR3 is CASSFSPASYEQYF. The CDR3 DNA is TGTGCCAGCAGCTTTAGCCCCGCCTCCTACGAGCAGTACTTC.

V and J are TRBV19 and TRBJ2-7; a possible D gene is TRBD1 (6 bases). The CDR3 consists of 15 residues. V was pared by 6 bases and J by 0 bases, with 15 bases between. Germline V gives CDR1 LNHDA, CDR2 SQIVND (reference sequence). The CDR3 region is CASRDLTGISYEQYF. DNA for the CDR3: TGTGCCAGTAGGGATTTGACAGGTATCTCCTACGAGCAGTACTTC.

This chain joins TRBV7-2 and TRBJ1-1, with D tentatively TRBD1 (5 bases). CDR1 SGHTA and CDR2 FQGNSA come from the germline V gene. This CDR3 is built from 14 residues. V was shortened by 1 base and J by 3 bases, with 9 bases between the two germline ends. CDR3 in DNA: TGTGCCAGCAGCTTAGTTCAGGGATACACTGAAGCTTTCTTT. Translation: CASSLVQGYTEAFF.

This clone occurred once. The chain has TRBV6-5 and TRBJ2-1; the D is unclear. This CDR3 has 16 amino acids. The germline V gene has CDR1 MNHEY and CDR2 SVGAGI. V dropped 0 bases and J dropped 7 bases, with 16 bases sitting between them. The CDR3 DNA follows: TGTGCCAGCAGTTACTCTTACGCTACCGATGTGAATGAGCAGTTCTTC. This sequence encodes CASSYSYATDVNEQFF.

This clone was picked up a small number of times. The chain links TRBV5-1 to TRBJ2-5, with 8 bases aligning to TRBD1. CDR1 SGHRS and CDR2 YFSETQ come from the germline V gene. Unmatched junction bases numbered 12, after V lost 9 bases and J lost 2 bases. The CDR3 consists of 15 residues. Here the CDR3 reads CATKTGGGRQETQYF. CDR3 sequence (DNA): TGCGCCACCAAAACAGGGGGAGGTCGACAAGAGACCCAGTACTTC.

The gene calls are TRBV9 and TRBJ2-3; 8 bases line up with TRBD2. The CDR3 runs 17 residues. The trim removed 4 bases at V and 3 bases at J, leaving 13 bases unmatched. Germline V gene lookup returns CDR1 SGDLS and CDR2 YYNGEE. The CDR3 DNA reads as TGTGCCAGCAGCTCCCCCCTTGGCGGGGGGCCAACAGATACGCAGTATTTT. Residues: CASSSPLGGGPTDTQYF.

The J gene is TRBJ2-1, the V gene TRBV29-1; D gene unclear. This CDR3 region has 14 residues. The germline V gene has CDR1 SQVTM and CDR2 ANQGSEA. V was cut by 3 bases and J by 0 bases, with 9 bases left in between. CDR3 sequence: CSVEETVSYNEQFF. CDR3 bases: TGCAGCGTTGAGGAAACGGTCTCCTACAATGAGCAGTTCTTC.

The V and J genes are TRBV13 and TRBJ2-2; no clear D. V shed 6 bases and J shed 4 bases, with 6 bases lying between them. This CDR3 is built from 12 residues. Germline CDR1 and CDR2: PRHDT and FYEKMQ (reference sequence). The CDR3 bases are TGTGCCAGCAGTTCTGTCACCGGGGAGCTGTTTTTT. Translating it yields CASSSVTGELFF.

The rearrangement links TRBV5-1 to TRBJ2-4; no reliable D call. The CDR3 totals 13 residues. Germline V gene sequence: CDR1 SGHRS, CDR2 YFSETQ. Trimming removed 4 bases from V and 5 bases from J, with 10 bases in between. CDR3 protein: CASSVPAQNIQYF. For the CDR3, the DNA is TGCGCCAGCAGCGTCCCGGCCCAAAACATTCAGTACTTC.

The rearrangement uses TRBV7-2 and TRBJ1-1; unclear D gene. CDR1 and CDR2 from the germline V gene are SGHTA and FQGNSA. V was clipped by 2 bases and J by 2 bases, with 6 bases between them. CDR3 length: 13 amino acids. This CDR3 is CASSLTDNTEAFF. CDR3 DNA: TGTGCCAGCAGCTTAACTGACAACACTGAAGCTTTCTTT.

This chain links TRBV18 with TRBJ2-1; the match to TRBD1 covers 7 bases. CDR3 size: 15 residues. V gave up 3 bases and J gave up 2 bases; unmatched junction bases: 4. The germline CDR1 and CDR2 sequences are KGHSH and LQKENI. This CDR3 is CASSPGQATYNEQFF. The CDR3 nucleotides read TGTGCCAGCTCACCCGGACAGGCGACCTACAATGAGCAGTTCTTC.

The table lists this clone with a few counts. V and J are TRBV4-2 and TRBJ2-3; 15 positions match TRBD2. Germline CDR1 LGHNA, CDR2 YNFKEQ. Trimming took 5 bases from V and 5 from J; bases not matched to a gene: 5. This CDR3 has 16 amino acids. DNA of the CDR3: TGTGCCAGCAGCTACGGACTAGCGGGGGGGGGAGATACGCAGTATTTT. Its translation is CASSYGLAGGGDTQYF.